The 26 T cell receptor beta chains presented below share a single source sample, sequenced in a study of T cells in Graves' hyperthyroidism and ophthalmopathy. Amplification of TCR beta CDR3 regions used RNA as the template. TCR CDR3 underwent first-round RT-PCR with the HTBI primer set. From the multiplex PCR reads, TCRdb called clonotypes with MiXCR, one entry per CDR3 protein. The sample includes fewer than 300,000 distinct CDR3 sequences, approximately 26% seen only once; the top ten take approximately 25%. Sequencing was done on a sample of blood. These receptor sequences come from a man aged 40-49 years with Graves' hyperthyroidism that later progressed to Graves' ophthalmopathy.

The chain uses TRBV19 and TRBJ2-7; D is unresolved. Germline lookup yields CDR1 LNHDA and CDR2 SQIVND (reference sequence). CDR3 length: 15 residues. V lost 0 bases to trimming and J lost 0 bases, with 9 bases between them. CDR3 sequence reads: CASSIEPEFSYEQYF. The DNA for the CDR3 is TGTGCCAGTAGTATAGAACCGGAGTTCTCCTACGAGCAGTACTTC.

This clonotype occurred many times. This rearrangement joins TRBV6-2 or TRBV6-3 to TRBJ2-5, with 10 bases that match TRBD1. In germline, CDR1 is MNHEY, CDR2 SVGEGT. CDR3 length: 14 amino acids. J lost 7 bases, V lost 8 bases, and 10 bases had no gene match. Written as DNA, the CDR3 is TGTGCCAGCGATGGACAGGGGGTCGGCGGGACCCAGTACTTC. Protein product: CASDGQGVGGTQYF.

The rearrangement links TRBV5-1 to TRBJ2-7, with 9 bases fitting TRBD1. The CDR3 covers 15 residues. Trimming removed 1 base from V and 5 bases from J; junction bases left unmatched: 7. The germline gives CDR1 SGHRS, CDR2 YFSETQ. CDR3: CASSLSDRGTNEQYF. In nucleotides, the CDR3 is TGCGCCAGCAGCTTGTCCGACAGGGGGACAAACGAGCAGTACTTC.

In this sample, this clonotype turned up many times. The V gene is TRBV12-3 or TRBV12-4, the J gene TRBJ2-7, with TRBD2 matching 9 bases. The junction had 12 bases not matched to a gene; V was cut back by 6 bases and J by 6 bases. This CDR3 is built from 15 residues. The CDR3 sequence: CASSTGLASRVEQYF. Here the CDR3 DNA reads TGTGCCAGCAGCACTGGACTAGCGAGTCGTGTCGAGCAGTACTTC.

This clonotype was seen many times. This chain joins TRBV5-1 and TRBJ1-2; 7 bases agree with TRBD1. Per the germline V gene, CDR1 is SGHRS and CDR2 is YFSETQ. After removal of 4 bases from V and 8 bases from J, the junction contained 11 bases not matched to a gene. The CDR3 length is 14 residues. The CDR3 sequence: CASSEDRIIQGYTF. DNA for the CDR3: TGCGCCAGCAGCGAGGACAGGATAATACAAGGCTACACCTTC.

This clonotype came up many times. The chain is built from TRBV30 and TRBJ1-1; D remains unclear. The CDR3 runs 12 residues. V lost 7 bases and J 8 bases, leaving 17 bases between the germline ends. Germline values: CDR1 GTSNPN, CDR2 SVGIG (reference sequence). The CDR3 sequence: CAYLRSGYEAFF. DNA for the CDR3: TGTGCCTACCTTCGGTCAGGATACGAAGCTTTCTTT.

The chain recombines TRBV6-2 or TRBV6-3 with TRBJ2-7, with D perhaps being TRBD1 or TRBD2 (7 bases each). The CDR3 length is 13 residues. Per the germline V gene, CDR1 is MNHEY and CDR2 is SVGEGT. V shed 7 bases and J shed 6 bases, with 16 bases lying between them. CDR3 loop: CASTRGTVGEQYF. The CDR3 DNA reads as TGTGCCAGCACGCGGGGGACAGTCGGCGAGCAGTACTTC.

V usage is TRBV15 and J usage is TRBJ2-7; 11 bases map to TRBD2. The CDR3 has 15 amino acids. The trim removed 5 bases at V and 2 bases at J, leaving 5 bases unmatched. The V gene's germline CDR1 is LNHNV and CDR2 YYDKDF (reference sequence). CDR3 in amino acids: CATSATSGTTYEQYF. In DNA form, the CDR3 reads TGTGCCACCAGCGCGACTAGCGGGACCACCTACGAGCAGTACTTC.

This clonotype was detected ten times or more. CDR3 in amino acids: CSARQGTNYGYTF. The CDR3, as DNA: TGCAGTGCTAGACAGGGAACTAACTATGGCTACACCTTC. The V call is TRBV20-1, the J call TRBJ1-2, with D perhaps TRBD1 (5 bases). Germline V gives CDR1 DFQATT, CDR2 SNEGSKA (reference sequence). The V end lost 2 bases, the J end lost 0 bases, and 7 bases lay between the germline ends. This CDR3 region has 13 residues.

The chain has TRBV12-3 or TRBV12-4 and TRBJ1-5, with 7 positions matching TRBD1. V gave up 5 bases and J gave up 7 bases; unmatched junction bases: 14. The CDR3 is 16 amino acids. The CDR3 is CASSPRGPSQGQPQHF. CDR3 sequence (DNA): TGTGCCAGCAGTCCCCGGGGGCCCTCACAGGGGCAGCCCCAGCATTTT.

Of note for this clonotype: A read error may account for a junction end that differs from germline. This chain uses TRBV19 with TRBJ1-1, with a tentative D call TRBD1 (6 bases). Germline V gene data show CDR1 as LNHDA and CDR2 as SQIVND (reference sequence). The CDR3 spans 17 residues. CDR3 region: CASRGTTGPTMNTGAFF. The CDR3 DNA is TGTGCCAGTAGGGGCACCACAGGGCCCACTATGAACACTGGAGCTTTCTTT.

This rearrangement joins TRBV6-1 to TRBJ1-2; unclear D gene. Trimming took 6 bases from V and 8 from J, leaving 22 bases between them. The CDR3 covers 15 residues. CDR1 and CDR2 (germline): MNHNS, SASEGT. DNA for the CDR3: TGTGCCAGCAGCCCCCCGCTATGGGAAGAACTGGGCTACACCTTC. It yields the protein CASSPPLWEELGYTF.

This clonotype has a handful of counts. The chain employs TRBV6-2 or TRBV6-3 and TRBJ2-7, with D possibly TRBD2 on 5 matching bases. CDR1 is MNHEY and CDR2 is SVGEGT in the germline V gene. CDR3 length: 17 amino acids. V was cut by 1 base and J by 2 bases, with 18 bases left in between. CDR3 sequence reads: CASSYYVLAERPYEQYF. The CDR3, as DNA: TGTGCCAGCAGTTACTACGTACTGGCAGAGCGGCCCTACGAGCAGTACTTC.

J is TRBJ2-7 and V is TRBV6-1; D call uncertain. The CDR3 runs to 13 residues. The germline V gene has CDR1 MNHNS and CDR2 SASEGT. Trimming took off 6 bases at V and 5 bases at J, with 14 bases between the two ends. DNA for the CDR3: TGTGCCAGCAGGTTTGGCCCGTACGACGAGCAGTACTTC. It codes for CASRFGPYDEQYF.

The J gene is TRBJ2-7, the V gene TRBV4-1; TRBD2 agrees at 8 bases. The germline V gene encodes CDR1 MGHRA and CDR2 YSYEKL. V trimming: 3 bases; J trimming: 2 bases; junction bases outside the gene matches: 3. There are 14 residues in the CDR3. The chain's CDR3 is CASSQDGRAYEQYF. CDR3 nucleotide sequence: TGCGCCAGCAGCCAGGACGGGAGGGCCTACGAGCAGTACTTC.

The chain uses TRBV6-2 or TRBV6-3 and TRBJ2-7; D is perhaps TRBD2 (5 bases). The germline V gene encodes CDR1 MNHEY and CDR2 SVGEGT. Trimming shortened V by 2 bases and J by 0 bases, and 11 bases separated the two germline ends. The CDR3 contains 15 residues. CDR3 coding DNA: TGTGCCAGCAGTTACGGAGGTCGCAACTCCTACGAGCAGTACTTC. Protein sequence: CASSYGGRNSYEQYF.

This clonotype was observed many times. This may come from a read error, since a much larger clone is one base off. The V call is TRBV6-5, the J call TRBJ1-1, with D tentatively TRBD1 (5 bases). The germline V and J ends were trimmed by 4 bases and 1 base, with 13 bases remaining between them. CDR3 length: 15 amino acids. The germline V gene encodes CDR1 MNHEY and CDR2 SVGAGI. DNA for the CDR3: TGTGCCAGCAGTTCGGGACGGGGGACGAACACTGAAGCTTTCTTT. It specifies CASSSGRGTNTEAFF.

This clonotype was recorded many times. The genes are TRBV3-1 and TRBJ2-7; D may be TRBD2 (6 bases). This CDR3 region has 13 residues. V lost 3 bases, J lost 0 bases, and 6 bases lay in between. The germline gives CDR1 LGHDT, CDR2 YNNKEL (reference sequence). The CDR3 region has the DNA TGTGCCAGCAGCCACGGGAGCTCCTACGAGCAGTACTTC. It translates to CASSHGSSYEQYF.

In this sample, this clonotype turned up many times. This rearrangement joins TRBV15 to TRBJ2-7; 12 bases align to TRBD2. The germline CDR1 and CDR2 sequences are LNHNV and YYDKDF (reference sequence). Germline trimming cut 6 bases from V and 2 bases from J; bases unmatched to any gene: 5. The CDR3 has 15 residues. In DNA form, the CDR3 reads TGTGCCACCAGTCCTGGACTAGCGGGGACCTACGAGCAGTACTTC. Its translation: CATSPGLAGTYEQYF.

This clonotype showed up many times. V and J are TRBV5-1 and TRBJ1-2; 7 positions match TRBD1. The CDR3 totals 17 residues. CDR1 is SGHRS, CDR2 YFSETQ, per germline. J gave up 2 bases and V 4 bases, and 14 bases lay outside the gene matches. The CDR3 loop is CASSPNPRGGGNYGYTF. The DNA of the CDR3 is TGCGCCAGCAGCCCCAATCCTCGAGGGGGCGGCAACTATGGCTACACCTTC.

This clonotype was observed many times. The V gene is TRBV9, the J gene TRBJ2-2; 7 bases map to TRBD2. The CDR3 is 15 amino acids. The germline CDR1 and CDR2 sequences are SGDLS and YYNGEE. V trimming: 2 bases; J trimming: 6 bases; junction bases outside the gene matches: 7. The CDR3 sequence is CASSVPAGTSGELFF. The CDR3 region has the DNA TGTGCCAGCAGCGTCCCAGCGGGAACTTCCGGGGAGCTGTTTTTT. Drawing the rest from reference TRBV9 and TRBJ2-2, the complete variable domain is DSGVTQTPKHLITATGQRVTLRCSPRSGDLSVYWYQQSLDQGLQFLIQYYNGEERAKGNILERFSAQQFPDLHSELNLSSLELGDSALYFCASSVPAGTSGELFFGEGSRLTVL.

This clonotype was picked up many times. The chain links TRBV12-3 or TRBV12-4 to TRBJ1-5; 10 bases map to TRBD1. The CDR3 loop spans 17 amino acids. V lost 1 base to trimming and J lost 2 bases; unmatched junction nucleotides: 5. The CDR3: CASSLGGDRGGNQPQHF. CDR3 bases: TGTGCCAGCAGTTTAGGTGGGGACAGGGGAGGCAATCAGCCCCAGCATTTT.

This clonotype was seen many times. V gene TRBV7-2 combines with J gene TRBJ1-1; 8 bases are shared with TRBD1. The germline gives CDR1 SGHTA, CDR2 FQGNSA. CDR3 size: 15 residues. With 4 bases clipped from V and 6 bases from J, the junction kept 10 bases outside the gene matches. In DNA, the CDR3 is TGTGCCAGCAGCTGGAATGGACAGGGTCTTTCTGAAGCTTTCTTT. It encodes CASSWNGQGLSEAFF.

This clonotype was observed at least ten times. At one end the junction does not follow the germline gene, possibly because of a read error. The gene calls are TRBV30 and TRBJ2-4; D is perhaps TRBD2 (5 bases). Germline assignment: CDR1 GTSNPN and CDR2 SVGIG (reference sequence). The CDR3 length is 16 residues. CDR3 residues: CAWSMQGFLAKNIQHF. CDR3 sequence (DNA): TGTGCCTGGAGTATGCAAGGGTTTCTAGCCAAAAACATTCAGCACTTC. Full variable domain (missing parts from reference TRBV30 and TRBJ2-4): SQTIHQWPATLVQPVGSPLSLECTVEGTSNPNLYWYRQAAGRGLQLLFYSVGIGQISSEVPQNLSASRPQDRQFILSSKKLLLSDSGFYLCAWSMQGFLAKNIQHFGAGTRLSVL.

This clonotype was seen repeatedly, ten times or more. The V call is TRBV12-3 or TRBV12-4, the J call TRBJ1-1, with TRBD1 matching 9 bases. CDR3 length: 14 amino acids. V lost 8 bases, J lost 0 bases, and 4 bases stayed unmatched. This CDR3 is CASRGTGMNTEAFF. DNA for the CDR3: TGTGCCAGCCGGGGGACAGGGATGAACACTGAAGCTTTCTTT.

This chain links TRBV7-8 with TRBJ1-1, with 11 nucleotides matching TRBD1. Germline V gives CDR1 SGHVS, CDR2 FQNEAQ. V was pared by 5 bases and J by 1 base, with 9 bases of the junction left unmatched. The CDR3 is 17 amino acids. This chain's CDR3 is CASSLMGQGERNTEAFF. In DNA, the CDR3 is TGTGCCAGCAGCCTAATGGGACAGGGGGAGAGGAACACTGAAGCTTTCTTT.